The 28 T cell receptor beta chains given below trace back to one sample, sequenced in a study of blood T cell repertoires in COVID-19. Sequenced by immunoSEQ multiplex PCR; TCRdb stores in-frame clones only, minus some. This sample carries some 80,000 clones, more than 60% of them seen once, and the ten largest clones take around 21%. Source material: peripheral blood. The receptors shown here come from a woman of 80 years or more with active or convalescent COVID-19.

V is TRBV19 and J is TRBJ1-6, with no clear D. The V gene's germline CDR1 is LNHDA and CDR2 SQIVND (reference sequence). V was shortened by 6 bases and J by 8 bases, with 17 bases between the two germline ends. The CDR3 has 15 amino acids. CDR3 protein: CASSPSTGTYSPLHF. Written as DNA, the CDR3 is TGTGCCAGTAGCCCTTCGACGGGAACCTATTCACCCCTCCACTTT.

CDR3 nucleotide sequence: TGTGCTAGTCAGGGGGTGAACACAGATACGCAGTATTTT. Translation gives CASQGVNTDTQYF. The V call is TRBV12-5, the J call TRBJ2-3; TRBD1 aligns across 7 bases. The ends lost 8 bases at V and 2 bases at J; junction bases unmatched: 4. The germline V gene encodes CDR1 LGHNT and CDR2 FRNRAP. The CDR3 is made up of 13 amino acids.

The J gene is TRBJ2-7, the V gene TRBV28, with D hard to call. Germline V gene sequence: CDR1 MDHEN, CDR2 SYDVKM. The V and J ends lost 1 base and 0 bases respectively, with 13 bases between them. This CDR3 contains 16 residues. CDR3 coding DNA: TGTGCCAGCAGTTTATTAGCTTCCGCTAGCTCCTACGAGCAGTACTTC. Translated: CASSLLASASSYEQYF. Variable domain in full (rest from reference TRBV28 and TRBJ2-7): DVKVTQSSRYLVKRTGEKVFLECVQDMDHENMFWYRQDPGLGLRLIYFSYDVKMKEKGDIPEGYSVSREKKERFSLILESASTNQTSMYLCASSLLASASSYEQYFGPGTRLTVT.

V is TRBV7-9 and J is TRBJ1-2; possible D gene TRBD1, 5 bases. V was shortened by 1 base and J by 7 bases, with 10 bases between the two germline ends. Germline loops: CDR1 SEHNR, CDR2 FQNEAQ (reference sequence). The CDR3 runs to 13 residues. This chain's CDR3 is CASSLEGSGGYTF. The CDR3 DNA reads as TGTGCCAGCAGCTTAGAGGGGTCAGGTGGCTACACCTTC.

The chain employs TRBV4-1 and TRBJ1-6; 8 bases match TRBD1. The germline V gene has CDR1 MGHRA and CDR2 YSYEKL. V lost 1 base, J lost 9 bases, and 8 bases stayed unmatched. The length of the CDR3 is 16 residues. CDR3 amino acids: CASSQVARGLGSPLHF. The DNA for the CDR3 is TGCGCCAGCAGCCAAGTAGCCAGGGGGCTAGGTTCACCCCTCCACTTT.

DNA of the CDR3: TGCAGTGCTAGTCCAGGGGGGACGATTGAAGCTTTCTTT. This encodes CSASPGGTIEAFF. This chain joins TRBV20-1 and TRBJ1-1, with 7 bases identical to TRBD1. The germline gives CDR1 DFQATT, CDR2 SNEGSKA (reference sequence). This CDR3 has 13 residues. Germline trimming cut 3 bases from V and 7 bases from J; bases unmatched to any gene: 8.

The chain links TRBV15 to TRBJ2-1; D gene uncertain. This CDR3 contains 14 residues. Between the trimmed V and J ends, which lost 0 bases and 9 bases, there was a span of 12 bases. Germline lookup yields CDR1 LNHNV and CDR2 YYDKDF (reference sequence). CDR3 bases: TGTGCCACCAGCAGAGATTCGTCCGGTGGTGAGCAGTTCTTC. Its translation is CATSRDSSGGEQFF. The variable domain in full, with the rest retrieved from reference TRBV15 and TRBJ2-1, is DAMVIQNPRYQVTQFGKPVTLSCSQTLNHNVMYWYQQKSSQAPKLLFHYYDKDFNNEADTPDNFQSRRPNTSFCFLDIRSPGLGDTAMYLCATSRDSSGGEQFFGPGTRLTVL.

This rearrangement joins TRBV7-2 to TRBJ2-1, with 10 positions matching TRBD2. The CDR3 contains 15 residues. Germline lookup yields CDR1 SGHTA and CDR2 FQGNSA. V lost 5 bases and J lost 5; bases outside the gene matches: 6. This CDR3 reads CASSPGLAVHNEQFF. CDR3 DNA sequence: TGTGCCAGCAGCCCTGGACTAGCGGTACACAATGAGCAGTTCTTC.

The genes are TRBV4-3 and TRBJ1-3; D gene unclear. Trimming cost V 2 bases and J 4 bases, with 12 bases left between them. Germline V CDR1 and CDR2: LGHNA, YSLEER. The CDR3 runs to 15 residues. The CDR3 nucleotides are TGCGCCAGCAGCCAATCGGTGGTATCGGGAAACACCATATATTTT. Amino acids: CASSQSVVSGNTIYF.

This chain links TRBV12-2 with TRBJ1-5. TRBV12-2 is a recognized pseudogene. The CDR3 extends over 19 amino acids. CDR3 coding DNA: TGTGCAAGTCGCTTACTGTCGGGGGTACGGGACCCTTTCAATCAGCCCCAGCATTTT. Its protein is CASRLLSGVRDPFNQPQHF.

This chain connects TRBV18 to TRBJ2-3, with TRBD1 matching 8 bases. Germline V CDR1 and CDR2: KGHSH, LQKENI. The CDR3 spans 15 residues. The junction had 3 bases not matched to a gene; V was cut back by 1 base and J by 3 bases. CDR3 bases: TGTGCCAGCTCACCACTCCAGGGGGCAACAGATACGCAGTATTTT. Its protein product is CASSPLQGATDTQYF.

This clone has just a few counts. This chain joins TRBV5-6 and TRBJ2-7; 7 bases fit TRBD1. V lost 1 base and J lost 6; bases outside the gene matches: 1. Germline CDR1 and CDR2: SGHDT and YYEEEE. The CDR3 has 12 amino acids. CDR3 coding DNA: TGTGCCAGCAGCTTGCCAGGGGGCGAGCAGTACTTC. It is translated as CASSLPGGEQYF.

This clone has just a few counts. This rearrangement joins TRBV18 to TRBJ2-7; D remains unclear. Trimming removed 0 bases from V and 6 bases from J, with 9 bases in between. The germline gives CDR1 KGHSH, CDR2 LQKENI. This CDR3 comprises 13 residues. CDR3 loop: CASSPPAGLEQYF. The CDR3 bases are TGTGCCAGCTCACCACCGGCTGGGCTCGAGCAGTACTTC.

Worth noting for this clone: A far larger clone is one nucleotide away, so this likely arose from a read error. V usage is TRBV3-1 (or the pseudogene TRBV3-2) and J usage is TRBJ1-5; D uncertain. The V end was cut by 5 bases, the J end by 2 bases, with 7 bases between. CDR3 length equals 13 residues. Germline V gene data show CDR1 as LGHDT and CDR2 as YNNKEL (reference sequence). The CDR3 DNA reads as TGTGCCAGCAGCACCTCGGGCAATCAGCCCCAGCATTTT. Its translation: CASSTSGNQPQHF.

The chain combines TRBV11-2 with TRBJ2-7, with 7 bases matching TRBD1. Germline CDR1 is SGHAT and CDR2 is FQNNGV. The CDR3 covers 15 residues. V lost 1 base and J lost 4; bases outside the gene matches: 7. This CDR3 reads CASSLVRDRRYEQYF. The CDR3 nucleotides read TGTGCCAGCAGCTTAGTTAGGGACAGAAGATACGAGCAGTACTTC. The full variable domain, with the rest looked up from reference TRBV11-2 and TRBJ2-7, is EAGVAQSPRYKIIEKRQSVAFWCNPISGHATLYWYQQILGQGPKLLIQFQNNGVVDDSQLPKDRFSAERLKGVDSTLKIQPAKLEDSAVYLCASSLVRDRRYEQYFGPGTRLTVT.

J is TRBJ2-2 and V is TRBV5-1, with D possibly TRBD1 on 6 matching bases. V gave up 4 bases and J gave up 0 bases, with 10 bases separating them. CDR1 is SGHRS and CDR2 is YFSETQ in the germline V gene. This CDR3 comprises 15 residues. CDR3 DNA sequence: TGCGCCAGCAGCCCGGACAGTCCGAACACCGGGGAGCTGTTTTTT. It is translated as CASSPDSPNTGELFF.

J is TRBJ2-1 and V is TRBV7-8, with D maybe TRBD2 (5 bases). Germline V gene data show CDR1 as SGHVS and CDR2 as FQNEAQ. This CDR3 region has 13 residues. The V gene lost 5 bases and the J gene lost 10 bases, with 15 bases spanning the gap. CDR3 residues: CASSQSRTEEQFF. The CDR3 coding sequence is TGTGCCAGCAGCCAGTCTCGGACTGAAGAGCAGTTCTTC.

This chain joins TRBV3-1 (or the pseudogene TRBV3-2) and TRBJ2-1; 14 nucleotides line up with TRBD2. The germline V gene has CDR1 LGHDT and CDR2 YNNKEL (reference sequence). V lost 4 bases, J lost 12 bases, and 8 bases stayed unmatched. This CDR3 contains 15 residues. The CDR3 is CASSLRTSGGSRQFF. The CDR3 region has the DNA TGTGCCAGCAGCCTGCGGACTAGCGGGGGGTCCCGGCAGTTCTTC.

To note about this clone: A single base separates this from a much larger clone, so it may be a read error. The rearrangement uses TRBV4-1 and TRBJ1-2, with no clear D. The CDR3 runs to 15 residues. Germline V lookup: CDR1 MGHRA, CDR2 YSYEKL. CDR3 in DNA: TGCCCCAGCCGCCACGACTCCCGGGAGAACTATGGCTACACCTTC. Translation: CPSRHDSRENYGYTF.

CDR3 sequence: CASSFGAAGPTDTQYF. CDR3 bases: TGTGCCAGCAGCTTTGGGGCGGCGGGGCCCACAGATACGCAGTATTTT. The J gene is TRBJ2-3, the V gene TRBV5-8; D is perhaps TRBD2 (6 bases). Germline lookup yields CDR1 SGHTS and CDR2 YDEGEE. V shed 2 bases and J shed 2 bases, with 15 bases lying between them. The CDR3 contains 16 residues.

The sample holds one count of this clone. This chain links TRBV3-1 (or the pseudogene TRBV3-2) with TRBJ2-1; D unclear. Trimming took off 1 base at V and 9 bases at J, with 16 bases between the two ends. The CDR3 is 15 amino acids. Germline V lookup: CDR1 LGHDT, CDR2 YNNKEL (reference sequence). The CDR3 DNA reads TGTGCCAGCAGCCAAGGGGTGACCATCGCAGGTGAGCAGTTCTTC. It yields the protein CASSQGVTIAGEQFF.

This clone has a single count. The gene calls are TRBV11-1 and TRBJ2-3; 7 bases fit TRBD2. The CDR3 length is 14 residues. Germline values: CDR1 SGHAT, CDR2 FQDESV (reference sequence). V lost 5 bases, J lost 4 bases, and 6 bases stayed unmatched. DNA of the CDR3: TGTGCCAGCAGCACCGGACTAGACCCAGATACGCAGTATTTT. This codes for CASSTGLDPDTQYF.

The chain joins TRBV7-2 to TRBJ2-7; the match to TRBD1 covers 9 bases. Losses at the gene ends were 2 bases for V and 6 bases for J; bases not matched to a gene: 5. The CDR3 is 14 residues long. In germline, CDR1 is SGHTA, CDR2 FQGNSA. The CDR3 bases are TGTGCCAGCAGCTTAAGACAGGGGGTGGTCGAGCAGTACTTC. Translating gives CASSLRQGVVEQYF.

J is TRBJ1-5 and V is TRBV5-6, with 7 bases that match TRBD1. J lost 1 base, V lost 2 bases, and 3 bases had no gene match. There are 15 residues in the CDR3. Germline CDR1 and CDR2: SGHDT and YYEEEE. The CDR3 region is CASSFWGQSNQPQHF. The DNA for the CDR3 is TGTGCCAGCAGCTTTTGGGGACAGAGCAATCAGCCCCAGCATTTT.

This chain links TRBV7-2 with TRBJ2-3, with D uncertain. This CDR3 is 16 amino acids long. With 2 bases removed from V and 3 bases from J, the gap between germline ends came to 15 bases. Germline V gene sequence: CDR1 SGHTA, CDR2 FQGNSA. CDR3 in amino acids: CASSLQSQTRTDTQYF. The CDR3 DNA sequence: TGTGCCAGCAGCTTACAGTCCCAAACAAGAACAGATACGCAGTATTTT.

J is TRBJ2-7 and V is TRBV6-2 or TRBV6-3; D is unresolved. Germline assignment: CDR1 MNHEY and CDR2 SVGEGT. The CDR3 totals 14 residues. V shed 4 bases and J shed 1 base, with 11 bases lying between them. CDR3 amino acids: CASSSPGYSYEQYF. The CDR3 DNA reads TGTGCCAGCAGTTCCCCCGGGTATTCCTACGAGCAGTACTTC.

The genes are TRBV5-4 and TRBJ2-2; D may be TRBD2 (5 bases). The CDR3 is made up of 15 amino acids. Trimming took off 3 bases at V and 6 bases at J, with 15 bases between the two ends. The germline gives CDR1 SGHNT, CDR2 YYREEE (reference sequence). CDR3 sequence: CASSYRGWKAGELFF. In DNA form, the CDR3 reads TGTGCCAGCAGCTACCGGGGATGGAAAGCCGGGGAGCTGTTTTTT.

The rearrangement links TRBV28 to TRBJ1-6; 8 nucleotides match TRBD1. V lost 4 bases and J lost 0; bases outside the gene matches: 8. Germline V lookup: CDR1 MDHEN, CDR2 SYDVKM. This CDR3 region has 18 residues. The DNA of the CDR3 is TGTGCCAGCAGTTCAGGGTACAGGGGGAGCTCCTATAATTCACCCCTCCACTTT. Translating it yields CASSSGYRGSSYNSPLHF.